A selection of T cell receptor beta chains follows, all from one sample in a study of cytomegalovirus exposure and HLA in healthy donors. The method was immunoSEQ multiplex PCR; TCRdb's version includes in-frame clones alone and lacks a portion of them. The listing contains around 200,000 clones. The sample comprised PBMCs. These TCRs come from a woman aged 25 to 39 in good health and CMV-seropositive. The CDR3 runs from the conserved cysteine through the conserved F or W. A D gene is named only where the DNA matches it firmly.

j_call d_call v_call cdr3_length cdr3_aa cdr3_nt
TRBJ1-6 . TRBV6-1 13 CASSERSESPLHF TGTGCCAGCAGTGAAAGGAGTGAGTCACCCCTCCACTTT
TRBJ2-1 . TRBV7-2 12 CASSLYYNEQFF TGTGCCAGCAGCCTCTACTACAATGAGCAGTTCTTC
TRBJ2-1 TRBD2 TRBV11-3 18 CASSLGLAGGVSYNEQFF TGTGCCAGCAGCCTGGGACTAGCGGGAGGGGTCTCCTACAATGAGCAGTTCTTC
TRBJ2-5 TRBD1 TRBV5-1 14 CASSPRTGQETQYF TGCGCCAGCAGCCCTCGGACAGGTCAAGAGACCCAGTACTTC
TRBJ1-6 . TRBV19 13 CASNFPADSPLHF TGTGCCAGTAATTTCCCTGCGGATTCACCCCTCCACTTT
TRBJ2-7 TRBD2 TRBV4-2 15 CASSQEGTSGYEQYF TGTGCCAGCAGCCAAGAGGGGACTAGCGGCTACGAGCAGTACTTC
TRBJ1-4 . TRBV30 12 CACSWRPEKLFF TGTGCCTGTTCGTGGAGACCTGAAAAACTGTTTTTT
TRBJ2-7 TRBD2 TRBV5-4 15 CASSLRLAGGYEQYF TGTGCCAGCAGCTTGAGACTAGCGGGAGGCTACGAGCAGTACTTC
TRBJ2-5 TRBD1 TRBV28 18 CASSVTGARPLPQETQYF TGTGCCAGCAGCGTTACAGGGGCCCGACCATTACCCCAAGAGACCCAGTACTTC
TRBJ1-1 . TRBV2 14 CASSGGRGNTEAFF TGTGCCAGCAGTGGAGGACGGGGGAACACTGAAGCTTTCTTT
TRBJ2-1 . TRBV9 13 CASSVQTYNEQFF TGTGCCAGCAGCGTTCAGACCTACAATGAGCAGTTCTTC
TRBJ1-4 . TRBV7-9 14 CASSPTVSEEKLFF TGTGCCAGCAGCCCGACAGTGTCCGAAGAAAAACTGTTTTTT
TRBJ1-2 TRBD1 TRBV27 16 CASSDRGAGYWNGYTF TGTGCCAGCTCTGACAGGGGCGCGGGTTATTGGAACGGCTACACCTTC
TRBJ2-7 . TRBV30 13 CAWSLGGTYEQYF TGTGCCTGGAGTTTGGGAGGAACCTACGAGCAGTACTTC
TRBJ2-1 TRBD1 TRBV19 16 CASSPRGQGRYNEQFF TGTGCCAGTAGTCCCAGGGGACAGGGCAGATACAATGAGCAGTTCTTC
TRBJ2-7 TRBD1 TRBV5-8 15 CASSGRDSLSYEQYF TGTGCCAGCAGCGGAAGGGACAGCCTCTCCTACGAGCAGTACTTC
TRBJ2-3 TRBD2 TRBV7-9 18 CASSSYRSREGGTDTQYF TGTGCCAGCAGCTCCTACCGGTCCAGGGAGGGTGGCACAGATACGCAGTATTTT
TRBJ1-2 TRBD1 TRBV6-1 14 CASKTTGGPYGYTF TGTGCCAGCAAGACAACAGGGGGACCCTATGGCTACACCTTC
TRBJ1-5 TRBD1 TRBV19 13 CASSVQGDQPQHF TGTGCCAGTAGTGTACAGGGGGATCAGCCCCAGCATTTT
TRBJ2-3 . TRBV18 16 CASSPPVETSTDTQYF TGTGCCAGCTCACCGCCGGTTGAGACTAGCACAGATACGCAGTATTTT
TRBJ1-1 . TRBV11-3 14 CASSSNGEYTEAFF TGTGCCAGCAGCTCAAACGGGGAGTACACTGAAGCTTTCTTT
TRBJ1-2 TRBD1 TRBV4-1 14 CASSQARGLIGYTF TGCGCCAGCAGCCAAGCCAGGGGGCTCATAGGCTACACCTTC
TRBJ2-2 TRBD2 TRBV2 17 CATQGPSGGVNTGELFF TGTGCCACCCAAGGTCCTAGCGGGGGGGTTAACACCGGGGAGCTGTTTTTT
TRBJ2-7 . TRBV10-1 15 CASSERPDLSYEQYF TGCGCCAGCAGTGAAAGGCCAGACTTAAGCTACGAGCAGTACTTC
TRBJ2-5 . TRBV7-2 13 CASSPDRQETQYF TGTGCCAGCAGCCCTGACAGGCAAGAGACCCAGTACTTC
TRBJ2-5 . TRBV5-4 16 CASSVGTGGGGETQYF TGTGCCAGCAGCGTTGGGACAGGTGGGGGGGGAGAGACCCAGTACTTC
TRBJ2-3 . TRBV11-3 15 CASSFSPSETDTQYF TGTGCCAGCAGCTTTAGCCCCAGCGAGACAGATACGCAGTATTTT
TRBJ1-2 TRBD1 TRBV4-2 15 CASSQDKGAGRGYTF TGTGCCAGCAGCCAAGATAAGGGGGCAGGGAGGGGCTACACCTTC
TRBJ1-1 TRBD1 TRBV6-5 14 CASSSDRGFTEAFF TGTGCCAGCAGCTCCGACAGGGGATTCACTGAAGCTTTCTTT
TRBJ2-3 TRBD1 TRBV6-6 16 CASSFRPGQSTDTQYF TGTGCCAGCAGTTTCCGCCCGGGACAGAGCACAGATACGCAGTATTTT
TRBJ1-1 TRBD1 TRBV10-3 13 CAIRDRGGTEAFF TGTGCCATCAGGGACAGGGGAGGCACTGAAGCTTTCTTT
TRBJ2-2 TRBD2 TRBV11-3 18 CASSLDQGGSIATGELFF TGTGCCAGCAGCTTAGATCAAGGCGGGAGTATTGCCACCGGGGAGCTGTTTTTT
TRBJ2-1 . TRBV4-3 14 CASSQEASHNEQFF TGCGCCAGCAGCCAAGAGGCTAGCCACAATGAGCAGTTCTTC
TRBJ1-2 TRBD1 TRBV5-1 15 CASSPDPGQKVGYTF TGCGCCAGCAGCCCAGATCCGGGACAGAAGGTTGGCTACACCTTC
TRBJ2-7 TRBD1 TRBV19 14 CASKVRTGDDEQYF TGTGCCAGTAAAGTGCGGACAGGGGACGACGAGCAGTACTTC
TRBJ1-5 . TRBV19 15 CASTWGLYSNQPQHF TGTGCCAGTACCTGGGGACTTTATAGCAATCAGCCCCAGCATTTT
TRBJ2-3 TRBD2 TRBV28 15 CASRGLAGGSDTQYF TGTGCCAGCAGGGGACTAGCGGGAGGGAGCGATACGCAGTATTTT
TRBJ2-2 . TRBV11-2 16 CASSEQGWGNTGELFF TGTGCCAGCAGCGAGCAGGGCTGGGGGAACACCGGGGAGCTGTTTTTT
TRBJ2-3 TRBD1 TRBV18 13 CASSPRDRDTQYF TGTGCCAGCTCACCTCGGGACAGGGATACGCAGTATTTT
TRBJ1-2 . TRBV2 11 CASKTAYGYTF TGTGCCAGCAAAACAGCCTATGGCTACACCTTC
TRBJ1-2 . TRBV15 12 CATSTGQVGYTF TGTGCCACCAGTACGGGACAAGTCGGCTACACCTTC
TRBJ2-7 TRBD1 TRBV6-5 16 CASSYSMTGGFYEQYF TGTGCCAGCAGTTACTCGATGACAGGGGGCTTCTACGAGCAGTACTTC
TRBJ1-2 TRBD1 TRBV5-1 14 CASSSTDRDYGYTF TGCGCCAGCAGCTCCACGGACAGGGACTATGGCTACACCTTC
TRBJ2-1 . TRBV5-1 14 CASSPTVIENEQFF TGCGCCAGCAGCCCCACAGTTATAGAGAATGAGCAGTTCTTC
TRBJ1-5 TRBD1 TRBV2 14 CASSGGDRWGPQHF TGTGCCAGCAGTGGGGGGGACAGGTGGGGGCCCCAGCATTTT
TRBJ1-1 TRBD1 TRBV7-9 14 CASSRGTENTEAFF TGTGCCAGCAGCCGCGGGACAGAGAACACTGAAGCTTTCTTT
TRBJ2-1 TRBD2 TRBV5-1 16 CASSLALGGRGNEQFF TGCGCCAGCAGCTTGGCCCTCGGCGGGCGGGGGAATGAGCAGTTCTTC
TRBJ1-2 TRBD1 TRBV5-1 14 CASSKQGANYGYTF TGCGCCAGCAGCAAACAGGGGGCTAACTATGGCTACACCTTC
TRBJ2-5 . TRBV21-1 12 CASSKRWETQYF TGTGCCAGCAGCAAACGGTGGGAGACCCAGTACTTC
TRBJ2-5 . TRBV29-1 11 CSVQRQETQYF TGCAGCGTTCAGCGGCAAGAGACCCAGTACTTC
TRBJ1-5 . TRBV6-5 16 CASSSRGGRNNQPQHF TGTGCCAGCAGTTCCCGTGGAGGGAGGAACAATCAGCCCCAGCATTTT